This entry describes one T cell receptor (beta chain). With a much larger clone just one base away, this may be a read error. These data are taken from a study of early T cells in non-severe SARS-CoV-2 infection. This CDR3 is 15 amino acids long. MiXCR was run by TCRdb on the 5' RACE reads, yielding one entry per CDR3 protein. The sample holds some 45,000 distinct CDR3 sequences, less than 8.5% seen once. The chain links TRBV12-3 or TRBV12-4 to TRBJ2-3; unclear D gene. This TCR derives from an adult who was a healthcare worker with PCR-confirmed SARS-CoV-2 infection or an uninfected control (not recorded which). The sequencing sample was made of whole blood. This CDR3 reads CVSTWSRTSTDTQYF. The CDR3 DNA reads TGTGTCAGCACTTGGTCTAGAACTAGCACAGATACGCAGTATTTT.